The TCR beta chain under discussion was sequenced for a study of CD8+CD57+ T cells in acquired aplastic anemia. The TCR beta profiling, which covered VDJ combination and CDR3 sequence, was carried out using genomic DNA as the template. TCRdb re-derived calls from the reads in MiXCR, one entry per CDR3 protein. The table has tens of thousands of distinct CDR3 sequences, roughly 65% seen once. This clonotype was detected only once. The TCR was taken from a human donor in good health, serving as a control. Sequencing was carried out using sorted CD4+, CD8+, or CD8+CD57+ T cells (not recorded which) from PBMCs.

The CDR3 DNA is TGCAGTGTTTCAAATACCTACGAGCAGTACTTC. Translating gives CSVSNTYEQYF. The V gene is TRBV20-1, the J gene TRBJ2-7; D call uncertain. Germline V CDR1 and CDR2: DFQATT, SNEGSKA (reference sequence). Trimming cost V 7 bases and J 2 bases, with 9 bases left between them. CDR3 length equals 11 residues.